This T cell receptor (beta chain) is drawn from a study of OX40 agonist ivuxolimab in advanced cancers. Background for the entire study: The costimulatory receptor OX40 (CD134) was targeted by ivuxolimab, a fully human IgG2 agonistic monoclonal antibody. The purpose of peripheral TCRbeta sequencing was to test whether ivuxolimab changed TCR sequence diversity and led to clonal T-cell expansion. The dose-escalation cohort was roughly 87% male with a mean age of roughly 60 years, ranging from roughly 23 to 79. Intravenous ivuxolimab was administered to patients every 2 weeks at six dose levels: 0.01, 0.1, 0.3, 1.5, 3 and 10 mg/kg. The paper covers the monotherapy dose-escalation part of the phase I ivuxolimab trial, which included N = 52 patients. Among the roughly 52 dose-escalation patients, some 20 had hepatocellular carcinoma, approximately 15 melanoma, 9 renal cell carcinoma and 9 head and neck cancer. Patients were allowed to have had prior anti-PD-1, anti-PD-L1 or anti-CTLA-4 therapy, and 40% to 45% of the dose-escalation patients had previously received checkpoint inhibitors. Partial responses occurred in three dose-escalation patients: two with cutaneous melanoma and one with hepatocellular carcinoma.

Patients with autoimmune disease history or receiving systemic immunosuppression were excluded from the trial. Peripheral blood for TCR sequencing was collected from all dose cohorts at baseline, on cycle 4 day 1, and on cycle 7 day 1. The samples were taken from a phase I, first-in-human, multicenter, open-label dose-escalation trial of ivuxolimab. Adults with locally advanced or metastatic melanoma, renal cell, hepatocellular, or head and neck squamous cell carcinoma were enrolled in the trial. Before TCR sequencing, CD4+ T cells and CD8+ T cells from peripheral blood were sorted into separate populations. Genomic DNA was extracted from sorted cells for sequencing of the TCRbeta CDR3 region. The immunoSEQ Assay was used to sequence the TCRbeta CDR3 regions. The table comes from immuneACCESS by way of TCRdb, which keeps in-frame sequences with V and J called. Part of the clones is missing from these tables; in studies checked, under half for an unresolved V gene and the rest for unknown reasons. Here the sample has roughly 120,000 clones; about 90% occur a single time. The top ten constitute under 0.9% of the sample.

Including the terminal cysteine and phenylalanine, the CDR3 comprises 15 residues. Only the CDR3 DNA stays, 45 bases, in frame from base 1. CDR1 LNHDA and CDR2 SQIVND were looked up in the germline V gene (reference sequence). V lost 6 bases and J lost 2 bases, and the count of bases not matched to a germline gene is 7. Overall results and qualifications from the work: Clonal expansion of both CD4+ and CD8+ blood T cells was observed from baseline to week 6 at doses 0.1 to 3.0 mg/kg. Low levels of normalized T-cell clonal expansion were also seen in some patients who did not respond. After ivuxolimab, CD8+ T cells had more expanded clones than CD4+ T cells on average. Partial responders in the 0.1-3.0 mg/kg groups had among the lowest normalized peripheral clonal expansion, especially among CD8+ T cells. The antigen specificity of the clonally expanded peripheral T cells was not determined.

This clone showed up just once. The target of this receptor is not known. No base quality values were provided; no much bigger clone lies one nucleotide off. The clonotype originates from an adult with an advanced solid tumor such as melanoma, head and neck, liver or kidney cancer. The V and J genes are TRBV19 and TRBJ2-7; TRBD1 matches 10 bases in the middle. The sequences come from CD4+ or CD8+ T cells sorted from blood, collected in a trial of the OX40 agonist ivuxolimab. The DNA sequence reads TGTGCCAGTAGAGGGAGACAGGGGGCGGCCTACGAGCAGTACTTC. Translated, it gives CASRGRQGAAYEQYF.